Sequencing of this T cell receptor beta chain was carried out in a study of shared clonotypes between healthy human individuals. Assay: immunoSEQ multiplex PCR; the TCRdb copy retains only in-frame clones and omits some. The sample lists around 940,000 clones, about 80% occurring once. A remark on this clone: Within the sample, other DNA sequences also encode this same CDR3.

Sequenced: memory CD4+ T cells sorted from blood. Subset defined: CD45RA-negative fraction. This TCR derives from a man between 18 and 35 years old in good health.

The CDR3 is CASSLDPDTQYF. CDR3 nucleotides: TGTGCCAGCAGCTTGGATCCAGATACGCAGTATTTT. The V and J genes are TRBV5-6 and TRBJ2-3; the D is unclear. From germline, CDR1 is SGHDT and CDR2 YYEEEE. The V and J ends lost 0 bases and 4 bases respectively, with 3 bases between them. This CDR3 is 12 amino acids long.